This TCR beta chain originates from a study of cytomegalovirus exposure and HLA in healthy donors. Both 60 Vbeta primers and 13 Jbeta primers went into the PCR. Assay used: immunoSEQ multiplex PCR; TCRdb lists only in-frame clones, some missing. The table includes 100,000 or so clones, approximately 80% detected once. Study-level findings and limits: 150 to 200 TCR beta chains were listed as cytomegalovirus-associated.

Germline loops: CDR1 MNHNY, CDR2 SVGAGI (reference sequence). J lost 5 bases, V lost 7 bases, and 10 bases had no gene match. There are 14 residues in the CDR3. This clone has a handful of counts. Its specificity is unknown. The sequenced sample consisted of PBMCs. The clonotype comes from a female donor in good health and CMV-seronegative. The chain uses TRBV6-6 and TRBJ1-1; 7 nucleotides match TRBD1. Here the CDR3 reads CASNHRGRGTEAFF. The CDR3 nucleotides read TGTGCCAGCAATCACAGGGGCCGAGGAACTGAAGCTTTCTTT.